Shown below are 21 T cell receptor beta chains from a single sample sequenced in a study of T cells after yellow fever vaccination. TCRdb ran MiXCR on the 5' RACE reads and lists one entry per CDR3 protein. The table records 250,000 to 300,000 distinct CDR3 sequences, 5.2% of them present only once. Sequencing was performed on CD4+ T cells sorted from PBMCs, taken on the day of the yellow fever booster vaccination. The receptors come from a man aged 18 to 30 who received the YFV17D yellow fever vaccine.

This clonotype was observed a handful of times. The chain links TRBV5-1 to TRBJ2-7; D possibly matches TRBD1 or TRBD2 (5 bases each). CDR3 size: 13 residues. Between the trimmed V and J ends, which lost 4 bases and 4 bases, there was a span of 12 bases. Per the germline V gene, CDR1 is SGHRS and CDR2 is YFSETQ. Here the CDR3 reads CASSPQGEYEQYF. The CDR3 bases are TGCGCCAGCAGCCCTCAGGGAGAATACGAGCAGTACTTC.

This clonotype has a handful of counts. The chain couples TRBV6-5 to TRBJ1-4; possible D gene TRBD1, 6 bases. V gave up 6 bases and J gave up 2 bases, with 19 bases separating them. Germline V lookup: CDR1 MNHEY, CDR2 SVGAGI. The CDR3 loop spans 17 amino acids. This CDR3 is CASSRRAVGHTNEKLFF. The CDR3, as DNA: TGTGCCAGCAGCCGCAGAGCCGTGGGACATACTAATGAAAAACTGTTTTTT.

This clonotype was detected a few times. CDR3 sequence: CASSPGQGWDQPQHF. The CDR3 DNA reads as TGTGCCAGCAGCCCAGGACAGGGGTGGGATCAGCCCCAGCATTTT. The chain recombines TRBV6-2 or TRBV6-3 with TRBJ1-5; the match to TRBD1 covers 9 bases. This CDR3 contains 15 residues. The germline CDR1 and CDR2 sequences are MNHEY and SVGEGT. The junction had 8 bases not matched to a gene; V was cut back by 6 bases and J by 5 bases.

This clonotype has just a few counts. This sequence joins TRBV3-1 and TRBJ1-2; TRBD1 matches 9 bases. The length of the CDR3 is 15 residues. Germline V gene data show CDR1 as LGHDT and CDR2 as YNNKEL (reference sequence). V was clipped by 3 bases and J by 8 bases; unmatched bases: 10. The CDR3 DNA reads as TGTGCCAGCAGCCAGACTCAGACAGGGGGATTGGGCTACACCTTC. Encoded protein: CASSQTQTGGLGYTF.

This clonotype was observed many times. The V and J genes are TRBV5-1 and TRBJ2-2; D is uncertain. With 0 bases removed from V and 1 base from J, the gap between germline ends came to 7 bases. Germline assignment: CDR1 SGHRS and CDR2 YFSETQ. The CDR3 sequence is 15 residues long. Written as DNA, the CDR3 is TGCGCCAGCAGCTTGGTAAACCAGAACACCGGGGAGCTGTTTTTT. The encoded protein is CASSLVNQNTGELFF. The full variable domain, its missing parts supplied by reference TRBV5-1 and TRBJ2-2, is KAGVTQTPRYLIKTRGQQVTLSCSPISGHRSVSWYQQTPGQGLQFLFEYFSETQRNKGNFPGRFSGRQFSNSRSEMNVSTLELGDSALYLCASSLVNQNTGELFFGEGSRLTVL.

This rearrangement joins TRBV10-3 to TRBJ1-1, with D unclear. The CDR3 is made up of 15 amino acids. Germline V lookup: CDR1 ENHRY, CDR2 SYGVKD. V was pared by 2 bases and J by 2 bases, with 12 bases between. CDR3 region: CAISEPEGSNTEAFF. The CDR3 DNA reads TGTGCCATCAGTGAGCCCGAAGGCAGCAACACTGAAGCTTTCTTT.

This clonotype was detected a few times. The chain uses TRBV5-4 and TRBJ1-1, with D uncertain. The CDR3 sequence is 13 residues long. From germline, CDR1 is SGHNT and CDR2 YYREEE (reference sequence). V shed 1 base and J shed 1 base, with 5 bases lying between them. CDR3 sequence: CASSLWRNTEAFF. DNA for the CDR3: TGTGCCAGCAGCTTGTGGAGGAACACTGAAGCTTTCTTT.

This clonotype was seen a few times. V gene TRBV2 combines with J gene TRBJ2-7, with 12 nucleotides matching TRBD2. Germline lookup yields CDR1 SNHLY and CDR2 FYNNEI. The V segment lost 5 bases and the J segment 5 bases; nucleotides outside the gene matches: 4. The CDR3 runs to 14 residues. The CDR3 loop reads CASSKRLAGDEQYF. The CDR3 DNA follows: TGTGCCAGCAGTAAAAGACTAGCGGGGGACGAGCAGTACTTC.

This sequence joins TRBV20-1 and TRBJ1-2; tentative D call: TRBD1 (6 bases). From germline, CDR1 is DFQATT and CDR2 SNEGSKA (reference sequence). Trimming took 6 bases from V and 4 from J, leaving 15 bases between them. The CDR3 runs 13 residues. Here the CDR3 DNA reads TGCAGTGCGGGCGGCAGGGGTTCCTATGGCTACACCTTC. It codes for CSAGGRGSYGYTF.

This clonotype was found a few times. The rearrangement uses TRBV6-2 or TRBV6-3 and TRBJ1-6, with TRBD1 as a possible D gene (5 bases). V lost 7 bases and J lost 6, with 10 bases in between. Looked up from germline, CDR1 is MNHEY and CDR2 is SVGEGT. The CDR3 sequence is 13 residues long. Here the CDR3 DNA reads TGTGCCAGCATCGCGCAGGGTAATTCACCCCTCCACTTT. It specifies CASIAQGNSPLHF.

The J gene is TRBJ1-1, the V gene TRBV6-5; possible D gene TRBD1, 5 bases. Trimming removed 8 bases at V and 8 bases at J, with 15 bases between. The CDR3 length is 12 residues. Germline values: CDR1 MNHEY, CDR2 SVGAGI. CDR3 in DNA: TGTGCCAGCCGGGACCCACCCCTGGAAGCTTTCTTT. The encoded protein is CASRDPPLEAFF.

This clonotype was picked up a small number of times. The chain links TRBV20-1 to TRBJ1-1; possibly TRBD1 for D (6 bases). Trimming left V 2 bases short and J 7 bases short, with 14 bases between. The length of the CDR3 is 13 residues. Germline V gene lookup returns CDR1 DFQATT and CDR2 SNEGSKA (reference sequence). The CDR3 region has the DNA TGCAGTGCTAGAACTGGGACAAGCTTTGAAGCTTTCTTT. Translated, it gives CSARTGTSFEAFF.

The chain couples TRBV20-1 to TRBJ2-3; TRBD2 might be the D (6 bases). In germline, CDR1 is DFQATT, CDR2 SNEGSKA (reference sequence). Trimming removed 6 bases at V and 1 base at J, with 14 bases between. This CDR3 has 14 residues. Written as DNA, the CDR3 is TGCAGTGCCCGCCTGGGCGGGGGCACAGATACGCAGTATTTT. Amino acid sequence: CSARLGGGTDTQYF.

V is TRBV3-1 and J is TRBJ2-5; D is ambiguous. CDR1 and CDR2 (germline): LGHDT, YNNKEL (reference sequence). V lost 4 bases, J lost 3 bases, and 9 bases lay in between. The CDR3 runs to 13 residues. The CDR3 DNA reads TGTGCCAGCAGCCGACCACACGAAGAGACCCAGTACTTC. Translated, it gives CASSRPHEETQYF.

This clonotype was picked up a small number of times. This chain uses TRBV12-3 or TRBV12-4 with TRBJ1-5; 8 bases line up with TRBD1. Trimming took 1 base from V and 15 from J; bases not matched to a gene: 2. This CDR3 has 11 amino acids. The CDR3 region has the DNA TGTGCCAGCAGTTTAGGGACAGGGAGGCATTTT. Protein: CASSLGTGRHF.

This clonotype has only a few counts. This chain connects TRBV7-3 to TRBJ2-1; 14 bases fit TRBD2. Per the germline V gene, CDR1 is SGHTA and CDR2 is FQGTGA. The CDR3 covers 15 residues. V trimming: 2 bases; J trimming: 10 bases; junction bases outside the gene matches: 4. The DNA of the CDR3 is TGTGCCAGCAGCTTATCGAGGACTAGCGGGGGGGAGCAGTTCTTC. It specifies CASSLSRTSGGEQFF. Supplemented by reference TRBV7-3 and TRBJ2-1, the full variable domain reads GAGVSQTPSNKVTEKGKYVELRCDPISGHTALYWYRQSLGQGPEFLIYFQGTGAADDSGLPNDRFFAVRPEGSVSTLKIQRTERGDSAVYLCASSLSRTSGGEQFFGPGTRLTVL.

There are a few counts of this clonotype. This chain joins TRBV11-1 and TRBJ2-1; D ambiguous. Trimming removed 5 bases from V and 4 bases from J, with 9 bases in between. Germline CDR1 reads SGHAT; CDR2 reads FQDESV (reference sequence). The CDR3 is 13 amino acids. CDR3 region: CASSTGRYNEQFF. CDR3 DNA sequence: TGTGCCAGCAGCACTGGACGGTACAATGAGCAGTTCTTC. Full variable domain (outside the CDR3, taken from reference TRBV11-1 and TRBJ2-1): EAEVAQSPRYKITEKSQAVAFWCDPISGHATLYWYRQILGQGPELLVQFQDESVVDDSQLPKDRFSAERLKGVDSTLKIQPAELGDSAMYLCASSTGRYNEQFFGPGTRLTVL.

On this clonotype itself: Germline and junction disagree at one end, which may indicate a read error. For the CDR3, the DNA is TGTGCCAGCTCACCAAACAGGGTGACAGATACGGAGTATTTT. Protein: CASSPNRVTDTEYF. The chain couples TRBV18 to TRBJ2-3; D perhaps matches TRBD1 (6 bases). This CDR3 contains 14 residues. The V gene's germline CDR1 is KGHSH and CDR2 LQKENI.

The V gene is TRBV18, the J gene TRBJ2-7; D unclear. This CDR3 contains 14 residues. Germline V CDR1 and CDR2: KGHSH, LQKENI. V was pared by 6 bases and J by 0 bases, with 12 bases between. The CDR3 here is CASSTSQPSYEQYV. In DNA form, the CDR3 reads TGTGCCAGCTCTACGTCGCAGCCCTCCTACGAGCAGTACGTC.

This clonotype was found many times. V usage is TRBV7-8 and J usage is TRBJ2-7; D gene ambiguous. This CDR3 is built from 13 residues. The germline V gene encodes CDR1 SGHVS and CDR2 FQNEAQ. Trimming stripped 4 bases from V and 3 bases from J, with 10 bases between. The CDR3: CASSSQESYEQYV. The CDR3, as DNA: TGTGCCAGCAGCTCCCAGGAGAGCTACGAGCAGTACGTC.

This clonotype was seen only a few times. The chain combines TRBV10-3 with TRBJ1-2; D is possibly TRBD1 (6 bases). Germline CDR1 and CDR2: ENHRY and SYGVKD. The CDR3 contains 15 residues. V dropped 2 bases and J dropped 5 bases, with 15 bases sitting between them. CDR3 loop: CAISEPSGGSYGYTF. DNA of the CDR3: TGTGCCATCAGTGAGCCGTCGGGGGGCTCATATGGCTACACCTTC.